The TCR beta chain described here comes from a study of T cell responses to AZD1222 COVID-19 vaccine. CDR1 is LNHDA, CDR2 SQIVND, per germline (reference sequence). The CDR3 runs to 16 residues. The trim removed 5 bases at V and 4 bases at J, leaving 9 bases unmatched. Some clones are missing from TCRdb's copy, which holds only in-frame ones; the method was immunoSEQ multiplex PCR. The sample holds 100,000 to 150,000 clones, 80% to 95% seen once. The chain links TRBV19 to TRBJ1-1, with TRBD1 matching 11 bases. The sequences come from peripheral blood, collected 28 days after the second AZD1222 dose. The clonotype was recovered from an adult who received the AZD1222 COVID-19 vaccine. The CDR3 region is CASSLRPGTGGTEAFF. The CDR3 DNA sequence: TGTGCCAGTAGTCTTCGTCCCGGGACAGGGGGCACTGAAGCTTTCTTT.